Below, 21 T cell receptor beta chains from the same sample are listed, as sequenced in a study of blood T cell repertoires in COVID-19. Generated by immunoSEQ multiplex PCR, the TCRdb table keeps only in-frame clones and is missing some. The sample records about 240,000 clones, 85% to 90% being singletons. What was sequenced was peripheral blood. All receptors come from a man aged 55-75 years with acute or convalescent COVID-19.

The CDR3 DNA follows: TGTGCCAGCAGCCAAGATCCCCTCGGGAGTGAAAAACTGTTTTTT. This gives the protein CASSQDPLGSEKLFF. The chain recombines TRBV4-2 with TRBJ1-4, with D uncertain. The germline V and J ends were trimmed by 0 bases and 7 bases, with 12 bases remaining between them. CDR1 LGHNA and CDR2 YNFKEQ come from the germline V gene. This CDR3 is built from 15 residues.

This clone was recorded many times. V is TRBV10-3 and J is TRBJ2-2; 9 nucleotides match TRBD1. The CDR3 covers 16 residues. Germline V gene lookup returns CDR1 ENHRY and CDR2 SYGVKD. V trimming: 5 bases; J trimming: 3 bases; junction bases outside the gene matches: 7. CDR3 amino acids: CAISTGGFRDTGELFF. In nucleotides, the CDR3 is TGTGCCATCAGTACAGGGGGCTTTCGGGACACCGGGGAGCTGTTTTTT.

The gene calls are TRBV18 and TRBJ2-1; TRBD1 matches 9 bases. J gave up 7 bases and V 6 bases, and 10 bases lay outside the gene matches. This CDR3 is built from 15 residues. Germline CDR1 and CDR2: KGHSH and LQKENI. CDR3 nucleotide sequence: TGTGCCAGCTCCTTGGGAACAGGGGGCTGGAATGAGCAGTTCTTC. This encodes CASSLGTGGWNEQFF. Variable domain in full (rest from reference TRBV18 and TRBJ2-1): NAGVMQNPRHLVRRRGQEARLRCSPMKGHSHVYWYRQLPEEGLKFMVYLQKENIIDESGMPKERFSAEFPKEGPSILRIQQVVRGDSAAYFCASSLGTGGWNEQFFGPGTRLTVL.

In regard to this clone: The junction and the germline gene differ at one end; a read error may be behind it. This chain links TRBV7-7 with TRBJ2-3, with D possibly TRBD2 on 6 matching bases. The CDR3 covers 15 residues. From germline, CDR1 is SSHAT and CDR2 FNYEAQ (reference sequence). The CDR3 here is CASSLLSGPTDTQYF. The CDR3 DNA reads TGTGCTAGCAGCTTACTTAGCGGTCCCACAGATACGCAGTATTTT.

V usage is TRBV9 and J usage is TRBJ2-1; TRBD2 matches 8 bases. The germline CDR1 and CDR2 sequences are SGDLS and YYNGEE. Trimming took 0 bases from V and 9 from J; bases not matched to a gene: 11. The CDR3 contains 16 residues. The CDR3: CASSVDGAGVHGEQFF. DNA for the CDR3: TGTGCCAGCAGCGTAGATGGAGCGGGAGTTCATGGTGAGCAGTTCTTC.

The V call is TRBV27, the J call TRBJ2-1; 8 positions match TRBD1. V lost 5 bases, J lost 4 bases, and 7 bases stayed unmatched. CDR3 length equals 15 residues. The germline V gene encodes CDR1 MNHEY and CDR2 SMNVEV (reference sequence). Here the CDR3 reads CASSPPGGAYNEQFF. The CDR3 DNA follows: TGTGCCAGCAGTCCCCCAGGGGGCGCTTACAATGAGCAGTTCTTC.

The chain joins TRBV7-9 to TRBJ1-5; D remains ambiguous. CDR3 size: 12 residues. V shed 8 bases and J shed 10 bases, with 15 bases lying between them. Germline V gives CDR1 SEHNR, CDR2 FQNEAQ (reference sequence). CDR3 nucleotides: TGTGCCAGCGGGCTCAGCGGAGGACCCCAGCATTTT. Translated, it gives CASGLSGGPQHF.

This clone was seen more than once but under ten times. The CDR3 sequence is CASSTDRGRFEQYF. CDR3 in DNA: TGTGCCAGCAGCACCGACAGGGGGCGCTTCGAGCAGTACTTC. The rearrangement joins TRBV7-8 to TRBJ2-7, with TRBD1 matching 10 bases. V shed 5 bases, J shed 6 bases, and the junction held 7 bases outside the gene matches. The CDR3 loop spans 14 amino acids. Germline V gives CDR1 SGHVS, CDR2 FQNEAQ.

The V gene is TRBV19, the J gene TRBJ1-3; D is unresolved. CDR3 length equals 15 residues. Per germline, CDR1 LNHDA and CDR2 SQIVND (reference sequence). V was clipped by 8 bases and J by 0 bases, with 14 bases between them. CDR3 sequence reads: CASGSQVSSGNTIYF. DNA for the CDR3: TGTGCCAGTGGGTCCCAGGTCAGCTCTGGAAACACCATATATTTT.

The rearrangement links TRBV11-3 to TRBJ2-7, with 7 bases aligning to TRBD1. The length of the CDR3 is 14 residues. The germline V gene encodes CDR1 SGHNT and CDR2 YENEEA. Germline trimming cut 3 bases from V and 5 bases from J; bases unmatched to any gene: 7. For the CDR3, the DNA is TGTGCCAGCAGCTTCCGCCAGGGGGATAACGAGCAGTACTTC. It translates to CASSFRQGDNEQYF.

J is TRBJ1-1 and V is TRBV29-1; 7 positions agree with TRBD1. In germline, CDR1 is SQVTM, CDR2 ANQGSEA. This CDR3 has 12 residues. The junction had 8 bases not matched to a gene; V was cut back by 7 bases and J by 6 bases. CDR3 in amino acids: CSATDRSAEAFF. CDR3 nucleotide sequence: TGCAGCGCGACGGACAGGTCGGCTGAAGCTTTCTTT.

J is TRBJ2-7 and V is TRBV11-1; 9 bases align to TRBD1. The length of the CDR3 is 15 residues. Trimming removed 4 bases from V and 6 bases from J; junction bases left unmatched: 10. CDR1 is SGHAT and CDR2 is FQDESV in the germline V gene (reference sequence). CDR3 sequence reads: CASSSRDRARAEQYF. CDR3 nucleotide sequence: TGTGCCAGCAGCTCCAGGGACAGGGCACGAGCCGAGCAGTACTTC.

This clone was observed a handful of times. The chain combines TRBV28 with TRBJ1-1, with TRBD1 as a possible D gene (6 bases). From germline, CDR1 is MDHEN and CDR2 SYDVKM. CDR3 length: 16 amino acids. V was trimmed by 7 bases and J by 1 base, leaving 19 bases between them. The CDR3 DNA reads TGTGCCAGCAACCCGACAGGCCAACCAAAGAACACTGAAGCTTTCTTT. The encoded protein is CASNPTGQPKNTEAFF. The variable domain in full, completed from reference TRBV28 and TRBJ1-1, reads DVKVTQSSRYLVKRTGEKVFLECVQDMDHENMFWYRQDPGLGLRLIYFSYDVKMKEKGDIPEGYSVSREKKERFSLILESASTNQTSMYLCASNPTGQPKNTEAFFGQGTRLTVV.

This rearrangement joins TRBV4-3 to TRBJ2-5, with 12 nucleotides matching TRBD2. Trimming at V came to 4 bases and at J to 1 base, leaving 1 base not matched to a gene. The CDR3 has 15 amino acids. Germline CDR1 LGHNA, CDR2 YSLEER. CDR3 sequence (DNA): TGCGCCAGCAGCCGGACTAGCGGGGTCCAAGAGACCCAGTACTTC. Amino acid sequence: CASSRTSGVQETQYF.

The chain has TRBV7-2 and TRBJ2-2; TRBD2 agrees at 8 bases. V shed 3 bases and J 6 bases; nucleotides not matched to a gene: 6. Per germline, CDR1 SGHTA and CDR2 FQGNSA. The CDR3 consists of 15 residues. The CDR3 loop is CASSLEGLGAGELFF. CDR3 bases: TGTGCCAGCAGCTTGGAGGGACTAGGGGCCGGGGAGCTGTTTTTT.

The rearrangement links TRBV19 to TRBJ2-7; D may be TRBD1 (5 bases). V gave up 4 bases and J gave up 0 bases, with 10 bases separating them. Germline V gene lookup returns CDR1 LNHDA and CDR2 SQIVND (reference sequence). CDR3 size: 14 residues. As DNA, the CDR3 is TGTGCCAGTAGTACCGACAGTAGCTCCTACGAGCAGTACTTC. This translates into CASSTDSSSYEQYF.

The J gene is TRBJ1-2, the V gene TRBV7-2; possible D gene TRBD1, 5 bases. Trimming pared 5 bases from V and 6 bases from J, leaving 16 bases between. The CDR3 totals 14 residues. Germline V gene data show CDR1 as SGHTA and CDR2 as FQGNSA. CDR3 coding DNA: TGTGCCAGCAGCGCACTCGGGGGGGGTAATGGCTACACCTTC. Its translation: CASSALGGGNGYTF.

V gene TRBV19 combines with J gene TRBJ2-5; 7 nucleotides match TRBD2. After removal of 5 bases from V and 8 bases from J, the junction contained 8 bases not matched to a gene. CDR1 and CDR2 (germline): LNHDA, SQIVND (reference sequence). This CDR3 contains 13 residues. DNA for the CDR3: TGTGCCAGTAGTGAAGACCGGGACTATACCCAGTACTTC. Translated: CASSEDRDYTQYF.

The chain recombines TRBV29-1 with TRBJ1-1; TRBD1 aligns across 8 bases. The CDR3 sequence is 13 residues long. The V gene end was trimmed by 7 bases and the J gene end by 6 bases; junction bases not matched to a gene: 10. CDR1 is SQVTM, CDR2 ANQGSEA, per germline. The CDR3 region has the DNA TGCAGCGCCGCGGGACAGGTTCTAGCTGAAGCTTTCTTT. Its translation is CSAAGQVLAEAFF.

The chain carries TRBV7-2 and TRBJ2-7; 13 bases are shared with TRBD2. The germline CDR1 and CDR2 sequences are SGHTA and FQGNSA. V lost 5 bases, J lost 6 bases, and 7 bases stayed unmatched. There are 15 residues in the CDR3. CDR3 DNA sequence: TGTGCCAGCAGCCCAGTACTAGCGGGAGGGTTCGAGCAGTACTTC. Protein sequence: CASSPVLAGGFEQYF.

This CDR3 is CASSYKGANVLTF. CDR3 bases: TGTGCCAGCAGTTATAAAGGGGCCAACGTCCTGACTTTC. V gene TRBV12-3 or TRBV12-4 combines with J gene TRBJ2-6, with D unresolved. This CDR3 region has 13 residues. V lost 4 bases to trimming and J lost 4 bases, with 5 bases between them.